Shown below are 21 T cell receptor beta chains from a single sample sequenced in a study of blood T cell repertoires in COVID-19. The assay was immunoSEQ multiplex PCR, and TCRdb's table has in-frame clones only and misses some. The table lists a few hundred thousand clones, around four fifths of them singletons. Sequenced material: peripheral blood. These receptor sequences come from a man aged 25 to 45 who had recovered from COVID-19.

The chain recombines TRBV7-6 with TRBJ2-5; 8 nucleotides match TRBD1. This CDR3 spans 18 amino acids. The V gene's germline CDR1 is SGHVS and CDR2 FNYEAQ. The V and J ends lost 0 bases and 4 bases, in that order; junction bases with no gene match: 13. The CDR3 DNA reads TGTGCCAGCAGCTTAGCCCGCGTCTACAGGGGGAGAGGAGAGACCCAGTACTTC. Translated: CASSLARVYRGRGETQYF.

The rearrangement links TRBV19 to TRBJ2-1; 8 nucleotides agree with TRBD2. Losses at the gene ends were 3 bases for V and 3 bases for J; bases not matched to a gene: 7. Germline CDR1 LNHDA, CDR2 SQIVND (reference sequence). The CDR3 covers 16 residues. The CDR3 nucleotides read TGTGCCAGTAGTATGCTCCCACGGGGGGGCTACAATGAGCAGTTCTTC. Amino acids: CASSMLPRGGYNEQFF. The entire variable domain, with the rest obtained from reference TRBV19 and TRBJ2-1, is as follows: DGGITQSPKYLFRKEGQNVTLSCEQNLNHDAMYWYRQDPGQGLRLIYYSQIVNDFQKGDIAEGYSVSREKKESFPLTVTSAQKNPTAFYLCASSMLPRGGYNEQFFGPGTRLTVL.

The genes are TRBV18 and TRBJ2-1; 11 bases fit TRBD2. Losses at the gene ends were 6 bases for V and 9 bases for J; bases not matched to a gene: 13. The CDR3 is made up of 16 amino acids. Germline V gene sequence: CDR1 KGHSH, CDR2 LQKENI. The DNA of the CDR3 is TGTGCCAGCTCGGCGACTAGCGGGGTTAAAGAGGGTGAGCAGTTCTTC. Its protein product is CASSATSGVKEGEQFF.

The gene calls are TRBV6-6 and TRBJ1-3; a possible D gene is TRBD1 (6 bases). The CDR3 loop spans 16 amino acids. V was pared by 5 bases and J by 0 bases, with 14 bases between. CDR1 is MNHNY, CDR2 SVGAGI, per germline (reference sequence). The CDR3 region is CASSPRGSRSGNTIYF. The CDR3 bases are TGTGCCAGCAGTCCCAGGGGCAGCCGCTCTGGAAACACCATATATTTT.

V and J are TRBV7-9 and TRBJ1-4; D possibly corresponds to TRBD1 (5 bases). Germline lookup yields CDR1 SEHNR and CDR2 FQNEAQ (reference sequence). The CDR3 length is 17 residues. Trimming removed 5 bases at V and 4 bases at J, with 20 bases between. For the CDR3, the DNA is TGTGCCAGCAGCCACTTAGGGGCCGGACAAAATAATGAAAAACTGTTTTTT. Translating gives CASSHLGAGQNNEKLFF.

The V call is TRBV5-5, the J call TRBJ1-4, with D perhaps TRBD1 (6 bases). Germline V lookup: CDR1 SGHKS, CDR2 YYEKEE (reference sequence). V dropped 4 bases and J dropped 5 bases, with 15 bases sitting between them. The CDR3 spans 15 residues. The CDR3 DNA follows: TGTGCCAGCAGCGTTCTAGGGACAAGGAATGAAAAACTGTTTTTT. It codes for CASSVLGTRNEKLFF. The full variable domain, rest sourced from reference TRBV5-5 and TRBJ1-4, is DAGVTQSPTHLIKTRGQQVTLRCSPISGHKSVSWYQQVLGQGPQFIFQYYEKEERGRGNFPDRFSARQFPNYSSELNVNALLLGDSALYLCASSVLGTRNEKLFFGSGTQLSVL.

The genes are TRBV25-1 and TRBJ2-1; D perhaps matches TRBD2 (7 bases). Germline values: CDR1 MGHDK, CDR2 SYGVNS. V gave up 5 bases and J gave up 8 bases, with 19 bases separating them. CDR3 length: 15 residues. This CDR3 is CASSIGGLMKYEQFF. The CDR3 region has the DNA TGTGCCAGCAGTATCGGGGGGCTAATGAAGTATGAGCAGTTCTTC.

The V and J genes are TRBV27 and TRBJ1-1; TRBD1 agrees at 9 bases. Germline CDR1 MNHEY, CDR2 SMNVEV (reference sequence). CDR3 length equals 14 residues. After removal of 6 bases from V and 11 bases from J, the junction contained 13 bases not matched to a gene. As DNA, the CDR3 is TGTGCCAGCAGCCCCGGGACAGGGCCCAGGGACGCTTTCTTT. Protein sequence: CASSPGTGPRDAFF.

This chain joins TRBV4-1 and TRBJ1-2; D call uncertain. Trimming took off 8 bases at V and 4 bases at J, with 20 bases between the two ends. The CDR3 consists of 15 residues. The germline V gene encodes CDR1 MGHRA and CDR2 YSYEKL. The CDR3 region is CASGLARDLFYGYTF. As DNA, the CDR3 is TGCGCCAGCGGCCTAGCGCGAGATCTTTTCTATGGCTACACCTTC.

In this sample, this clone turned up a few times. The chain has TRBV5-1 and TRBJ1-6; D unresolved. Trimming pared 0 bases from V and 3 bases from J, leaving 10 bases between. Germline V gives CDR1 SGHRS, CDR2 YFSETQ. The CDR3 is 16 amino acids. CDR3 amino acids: CASSLDPGNYNSPLHF. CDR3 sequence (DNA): TGCGCCAGCAGCTTGGACCCAGGCAACTATAATTCACCCCTCCACTTT.

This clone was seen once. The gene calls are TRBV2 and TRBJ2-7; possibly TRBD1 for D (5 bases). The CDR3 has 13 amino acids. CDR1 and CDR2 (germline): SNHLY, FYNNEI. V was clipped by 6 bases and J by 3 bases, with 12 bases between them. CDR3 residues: CASSKDTLYEQYV. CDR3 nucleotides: TGTGCCAGCAGCAAGGACACCCTCTACGAGCAGTACGTC.

As DNA, the CDR3 is TGCAGCGTTGAGGCGGTTAACACCGGGGAGCTGTTTTTT. Its translation is CSVEAVNTGELFF. The chain is built from TRBV29-1 and TRBJ2-2; the D is unclear. The CDR3 loop spans 13 amino acids. The germline CDR1 and CDR2 sequences are SQVTM and ANQGSEA. V dropped 3 bases and J dropped 2 bases, with 7 bases sitting between them.

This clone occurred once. This CDR3 reads CASSRQGQGGLYEQYF. The CDR3 DNA sequence: TGTGCCAGTAGCAGACAGGGGCAGGGTGGACTCTACGAGCAGTACTTC. J is TRBJ2-7 and V is TRBV19; 8 nucleotides match TRBD1. Germline V gene data show CDR1 as LNHDA and CDR2 as SQIVND (reference sequence). CDR3 length: 16 amino acids. The trim removed 6 bases at V and 3 bases at J, leaving 13 bases unmatched.

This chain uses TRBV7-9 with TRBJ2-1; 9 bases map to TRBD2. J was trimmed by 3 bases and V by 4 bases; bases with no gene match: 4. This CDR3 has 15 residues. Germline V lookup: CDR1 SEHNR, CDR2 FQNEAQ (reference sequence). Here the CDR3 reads CASSSSGGFYNEQFF. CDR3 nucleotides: TGTGCCAGCAGCTCAAGCGGGGGGTTCTACAATGAGCAGTTCTTC. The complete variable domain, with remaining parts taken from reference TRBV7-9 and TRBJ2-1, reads DTGVSQNPRHKITKRGQNVTFRCDPISEHNRLYWYRQTLGQGPEFLTYFQNEAQLEKSRLLSDRFSAERPKGSFSTLEIQRTEQGDSAMYLCASSSSGGFYNEQFFGPGTRLTVL.

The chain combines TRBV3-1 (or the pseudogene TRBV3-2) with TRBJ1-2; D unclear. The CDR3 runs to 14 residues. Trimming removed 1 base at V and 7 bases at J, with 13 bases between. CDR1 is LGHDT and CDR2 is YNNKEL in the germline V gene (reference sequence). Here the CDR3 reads CASSQGWTALGYTF. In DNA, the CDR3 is TGTGCCAGCAGCCAAGGTTGGACTGCTCTTGGCTACACCTTC.

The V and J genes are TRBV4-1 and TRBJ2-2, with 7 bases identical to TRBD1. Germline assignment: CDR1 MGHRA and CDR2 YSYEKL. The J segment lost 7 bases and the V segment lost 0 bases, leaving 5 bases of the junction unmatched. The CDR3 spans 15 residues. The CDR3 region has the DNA TGCGCCAGCAGCCAAGACACGGGACAGTTCGGGGAGCTGTTTTTT. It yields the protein CASSQDTGQFGELFF.

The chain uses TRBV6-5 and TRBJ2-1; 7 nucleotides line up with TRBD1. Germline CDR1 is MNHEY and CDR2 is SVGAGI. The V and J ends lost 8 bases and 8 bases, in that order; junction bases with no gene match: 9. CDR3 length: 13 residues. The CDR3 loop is CASGDRQGHEQFF. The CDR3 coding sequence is TGTGCCAGCGGCGATAGACAGGGTCATGAGCAGTTCTTC.

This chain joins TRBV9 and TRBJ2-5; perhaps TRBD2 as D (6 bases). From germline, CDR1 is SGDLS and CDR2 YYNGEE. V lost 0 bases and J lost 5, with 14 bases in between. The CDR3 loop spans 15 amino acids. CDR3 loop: CASSVEEGLGETQYF. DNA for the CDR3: TGTGCCAGCAGCGTAGAGGAGGGGCTGGGGGAGACCCAGTACTTC.

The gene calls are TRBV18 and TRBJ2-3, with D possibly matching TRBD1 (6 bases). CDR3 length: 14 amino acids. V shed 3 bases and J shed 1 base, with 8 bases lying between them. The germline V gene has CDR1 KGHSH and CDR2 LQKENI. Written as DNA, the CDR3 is TGTGCCAGCTCACCTAGGACAGGCACAGATACGCAGTATTTT. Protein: CASSPRTGTDTQYF.

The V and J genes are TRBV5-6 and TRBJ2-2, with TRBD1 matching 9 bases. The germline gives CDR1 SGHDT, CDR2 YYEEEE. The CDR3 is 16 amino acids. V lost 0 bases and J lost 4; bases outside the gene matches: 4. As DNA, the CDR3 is TGTGCCAGCAGCTTGGGACAGGGGGACGGCACCGGGGAGCTGTTTTTT. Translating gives CASSLGQGDGTGELFF.

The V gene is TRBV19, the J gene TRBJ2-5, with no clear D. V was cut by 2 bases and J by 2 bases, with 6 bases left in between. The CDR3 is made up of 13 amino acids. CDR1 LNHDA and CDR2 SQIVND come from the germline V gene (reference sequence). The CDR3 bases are TGTGCCAGTAGTATACAAATTCAAGAGACCCAGTACTTC. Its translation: CASSIQIQETQYF.